This is a list of T cell receptor beta chains from one sample in a study of cytomegalovirus exposure and HLA in healthy donors. The protocol was immunoSEQ multiplex PCR, while the TCRdb copy is restricted to in-frame clones and leaves out a portion. The sample records about 120,000 clones, roughly 70% being singletons. The specimen was PBMCs. Receptors originate from a woman between 40 and 55 years old in good health and CMV-seropositive. Both conserved end residues are trimmed from each CDR3.

v_call: TRBV7-9; j_call: TRBJ2-1; cdr3_aa: ASKGEYYNEQF
v_call: TRBV27; j_call: TRBJ1-2; cdr3_aa: ASSLDGGQGSYGYT
v_call: TRBV7-2; j_call: TRBJ2-4; cdr3_aa: ASSFSSGSNKNIQY
v_call: TRBV5-1; j_call: TRBJ1-1; cdr3_aa: ASSPSGGITEAF
v_call: TRBV4-3; j_call: TRBJ2-1; cdr3_aa: ASSQGLAGGMYEQF
v_call: TRBV28; j_call: TRBJ1-4; cdr3_aa: ASSLLERNEKLF
v_call: TRBV5-1; j_call: TRBJ1-6; cdr3_aa: ASSTTQGPNSPLH
v_call: TRBV15; j_call: TRBJ2-7; cdr3_aa: ATSRERGEQY
v_call: TRBV5-8; j_call: TRBJ2-6; cdr3_aa: ASSFSGIPNTGANVLT
v_call: TRBV10-3; j_call: TRBJ1-1; cdr3_aa: AISESNRDRNTEAF
v_call: TRBV7-2; j_call: TRBJ2-7; cdr3_aa: ASSLAGEREQY
v_call: TRBV7-9; j_call: TRBJ1-1; cdr3_aa: ASSFMTERAEAF
v_call: TRBV13; j_call: TRBJ2-7; cdr3_aa: ASSLAASGEQY
v_call: TRBV9; j_call: TRBJ2-7; cdr3_aa: ASSVGGVPYEQY
v_call: TRBV19; j_call: TRBJ1-1; cdr3_aa: ASSIGGSRRWDTEAF
v_call: TRBV7-9; j_call: TRBJ1-2; cdr3_aa: ASSLGAGASGYT
v_call: TRBV30; j_call: TRBJ2-2; cdr3_aa: AWSGLGGDSAGELF
v_call: TRBV19; j_call: TRBJ1-2; cdr3_aa: ASTHGTGDLYGYT
v_call: TRBV28; j_call: TRBJ2-7; cdr3_aa: ASEPGQGYEQY
v_call: TRBV6-5; j_call: TRBJ1-1; cdr3_aa: ASSNPTGLATEAF
v_call: TRBV19; j_call: TRBJ1-2; cdr3_aa: ASSIGGTADLLGYGYT
v_call: TRBV6-5; j_call: TRBJ1-1; cdr3_aa: ASSSNRQGNTEAF
v_call: TRBV2; j_call: TRBJ1-2; cdr3_aa: ASSERGQNYGYT
v_call: TRBV28; j_call: TRBJ2-6; cdr3_aa: ASSPPGSGANVLT
v_call: TRBV5-6; j_call: TRBJ2-7; cdr3_aa: ASSPGTGVYEQY
v_call: TRBV2; j_call: TRBJ1-4; cdr3_aa: ASSEPGAGMGEKLF
v_call: TRBV5-4; j_call: TRBJ2-7; cdr3_aa: ASSLRTGLSEQY
v_call: TRBV25-1; j_call: TRBJ1-6; cdr3_aa: ASSEGGFGENSPLH
v_call: TRBV9; j_call: TRBJ1-1; cdr3_aa: ASSASTGSAF
v_call: TRBV30; j_call: TRBJ1-1; cdr3_aa: AWSLGRLTEAF
v_call: TRBV7-8; j_call: TRBJ2-7; cdr3_aa: ASSLVGDYEQY
v_call: TRBV2; j_call: TRBJ2-6; cdr3_aa: ASSRSSGANVLT
v_call: TRBV19; j_call: TRBJ2-7; cdr3_aa: ASRSSGSYSYEQY
v_call: TRBV14; j_call: TRBJ2-7; cdr3_aa: ASSKQGHEQY
v_call: TRBV18; j_call: TRBJ2-1; cdr3_aa: ASSPSSVQGSYEQF
v_call: TRBV2; j_call: TRBJ1-5; cdr3_aa: ASSDTRAAGQPQH
v_call: TRBV7-8; j_call: TRBJ1-2; cdr3_aa: ASSPYRGWNYGYT
v_call: TRBV6-5; j_call: TRBJ2-5; cdr3_aa: ASSYTRTGRETQY
v_call: TRBV6-5; j_call: TRBJ1-4; cdr3_aa: ASSPRDRGEKLF
v_call: TRBV4-1; j_call: TRBJ2-1; cdr3_aa: ASSQETASGFYNEQF
v_call: TRBV4-3; j_call: TRBJ2-1; cdr3_aa: ASSLASANEQF
v_call: TRBV28; j_call: TRBJ2-1; cdr3_aa: ASQGLADNNEQF